The 15 T cell receptor beta chains in this list originate from one sample, sequenced in a study of cytomegalovirus exposure and HLA in healthy donors. A multiplex PCR was run with 60 Vbeta primers and 13 Jbeta primers. TCRdb keeps only in-frame clones here, not all; method: immunoSEQ multiplex PCR. Of over 150,000 clones in the sample, under 90% were seen once. What was sequenced was PBMCs. The receptors were sampled from a boy aged 2 to 10 in good health and CMV-seronegative.

This sequence joins TRBV6-6 and TRBJ1-2; tentatively, D is TRBD1 (5 bases). V was clipped by 2 bases and J by 4 bases, with 11 bases between them. The CDR3 covers 14 residues. Germline V gene data show CDR1 as MNHNY and CDR2 as SVGAGI (reference sequence). CDR3 sequence (DNA): TGTGCCAGCAGTTACCCGGGGGAACTCTATGGCTACACCTTC. This codes for CASSYPGELYGYTF.

The rearrangement joins TRBV2 to TRBJ2-1; 10 bases line up with TRBD2. Germline lookup yields CDR1 SNHLY and CDR2 FYNNEI. Unmatched junction bases numbered 1, after V lost 2 bases and J lost 3 bases. This CDR3 contains 15 residues. The CDR3 bases are TGTGCCAGCAGTGAAAAGCGGGGGGGCTACAATGAGCAGTTCTTC. Protein product: CASSEKRGGYNEQFF. Variable domain in full (rest from reference TRBV2 and TRBJ2-1): EPEVTQTPSHQVTQMGQEVILRCVPISNHLYFYWYRQILGQKVEFLVSFYNNEISEKSEIFDDQFSVERPDGSNFTLKIRSTKLEDSAMYFCASSEKRGGYNEQFFGPGTRLTVL.

This chain connects TRBV6-1 to TRBJ1-2, with D possibly matching TRBD1 (5 bases). Trimming took 8 bases from V and 3 from J, leaving 19 bases between them. The length of the CDR3 is 15 residues. Looked up from germline, CDR1 is MNHNS and CDR2 is SASEGT. In DNA form, the CDR3 reads TGTGCCAGCGGGAAGGGGCCGTTCAGGGACTATGGCTACACCTTC. Its protein product is CASGKGPFRDYGYTF.

CDR3 region: CASCRSGANVLTF. CDR3 coding DNA: TGTGCCAGTTGCAGGTCTGGGGCCAACGTCCTGACTTTC. This chain links TRBV19 with TRBJ2-6, with D unclear. The CDR3 consists of 13 residues. V lost 8 bases and J 1 base, leaving 6 bases between the germline ends. Germline V gene sequence: CDR1 LNHDA, CDR2 SQIVND (reference sequence). Combining the CDR3 with reference TRBV19 and TRBJ2-6 gives the whole variable domain DGGITQSPKYLFRKEGQNVTLSCEQNLNHDAMYWYRQDPGQGLRLIYYSQIVNDFQKGDIAEGYSVSREKKESFPLTVTSAQKNPTAFYLCASCRSGANVLTFGAGSRLTVL.

The J gene is TRBJ2-3, the V gene TRBV7-2; 12 positions agree with TRBD2. V shed 5 bases and J 3 bases; nucleotides not matched to a gene: 6. CDR1 is SGHTA and CDR2 is FQGNSA in the germline V gene. The CDR3 runs 16 residues. This chain's CDR3 is CASSPRLAGETDTQYF. The CDR3 coding sequence is TGTGCCAGCAGCCCACGACTAGCGGGGGAGACAGATACGCAGTATTTT. Variable domain in full (rest from reference TRBV7-2 and TRBJ2-3): GAGVSQSPSNKVTEKGKDVELRCDPISGHTALYWYRQSLGQGLEFLIYFQGNSAPDKSGLPSDRFSAERTGGSVSTLTIQRTQQEDSAVYLCASSPRLAGETDTQYFGPGTRLTVL.

Only one count was recorded for this clone. The chain joins TRBV6-5 to TRBJ1-6, with 8 bases lining up with TRBD1. The CDR3 totals 15 residues. V gave up 5 bases and J gave up 7 bases; unmatched junction bases: 7. Germline lookup yields CDR1 MNHEY and CDR2 SVGAGI. CDR3 amino acids: CASSQGDRRNSPLHF. CDR3 DNA sequence: TGTGCCAGCAGTCAAGGGGACAGGCGGAATTCACCCCTCCACTTT.

The J gene is TRBJ2-1, the V gene TRBV7-8; 7 bases agree with TRBD1. Germline CDR1 reads SGHVS; CDR2 reads FQNEAQ. CDR3 length equals 16 residues. The J segment lost 15 bases and the V segment lost 1 base, leaving 18 bases of the junction unmatched. The CDR3 coding sequence is TGTGCCAGCAGCTTAGACGGGACAGCCATCCTACTAAATCCGTTCTTC. This translates into CASSLDGTAILLNPFF.

The rearrangement uses TRBV18 and TRBJ1-2; D is perhaps TRBD1 (5 bases). This CDR3 is 17 amino acids long. Trimming stripped 3 bases from V and 8 bases from J, with 25 bases between. Germline values: CDR1 KGHSH, CDR2 LQKENI. This chain's CDR3 is CASSPSASGIPSGGYTF. In nucleotides, the CDR3 is TGTGCCAGCTCACCGTCGGCCTCAGGGATTCCTTCTGGGGGCTACACCTTC.

This clone was observed a handful of times. The V and J genes are TRBV5-1 and TRBJ1-5; a possible D gene is TRBD1 (5 bases). This CDR3 has 15 residues. Germline CDR1 SGHRS, CDR2 YFSETQ. V was cut by 0 bases and J by 7 bases, with 14 bases left in between. CDR3 amino acids: CASSLGPLRGQPQHF. DNA for the CDR3: TGCGCCAGCAGCTTGGGCCCCTTGCGGGGGCAGCCCCAGCATTTT.

The DNA of the CDR3 is TGTGCCAGCAGCACCCGACTAGCGGCCAATGAGCAGTTCTTC. Amino acid sequence: CASSTRLAANEQFF. The rearrangement links TRBV7-2 to TRBJ2-1, with 9 bases identical to TRBD2. Germline lookup yields CDR1 SGHTA and CDR2 FQGNSA. V gave up 5 bases and J gave up 6 bases; unmatched junction bases: 5. The CDR3 is 14 residues long.

The CDR3 region is CSGGQGAYGYTF. The CDR3 DNA reads TGCAGCGGCGGACAGGGAGCCTATGGCTACACCTTC. This sequence joins TRBV29-1 and TRBJ1-2; 8 nucleotides match TRBD1. Per the germline V gene, CDR1 is SQVTM and CDR2 is ANQGSEA. With 7 bases clipped from V and 4 bases from J, the junction kept 5 bases outside the gene matches. This CDR3 has 12 residues.

The gene calls are TRBV5-1 and TRBJ1-1; the match to TRBD1 covers 7 bases. The germline gives CDR1 SGHRS, CDR2 YFSETQ. CDR3 length: 14 amino acids. The ends lost 2 bases at V and 6 bases at J; junction bases unmatched: 7. The CDR3 is CASSFGTRGSEAFF. Written as DNA, the CDR3 is TGCGCCAGCAGCTTTGGGACCAGGGGGTCTGAAGCTTTCTTT.

The chain links TRBV29-1 to TRBJ1-2; 7 bases fit TRBD1. CDR3 length: 13 amino acids. CDR1 SQVTM and CDR2 ANQGSEA come from the germline V gene. V lost 6 bases, J lost 8 bases, and 12 bases stayed unmatched. CDR3 in amino acids: CSVGQVLVDGYTF. CDR3 sequence (DNA): TGCAGCGTCGGACAGGTATTAGTTGACGGCTACACCTTC.

V gene TRBV6-1 combines with J gene TRBJ2-6; D unclear. There are 15 residues in the CDR3. Per the germline V gene, CDR1 is MNHNS and CDR2 is SASEGT. V lost 3 bases to trimming and J lost 2 bases, with 8 bases between them. The CDR3 region has the DNA TGTGCCAGCAGTGACAGGTTCGCTGGGGCCAACGTCCTGACTTTC. Protein sequence: CASSDRFAGANVLTF.

This sequence joins TRBV27 and TRBJ2-3, with D maybe TRBD1 (6 bases). The ends were cut back, 6 bases at V and 5 bases at J, with 12 bases in the middle. The CDR3 is made up of 13 amino acids. The germline CDR1 and CDR2 sequences are MNHEY and SMNVEV (reference sequence). The CDR3 sequence is CASRYRGGDTQYF. Written as DNA, the CDR3 is TGTGCCAGCAGGTACAGAGGGGGAGATACGCAGTATTTT.